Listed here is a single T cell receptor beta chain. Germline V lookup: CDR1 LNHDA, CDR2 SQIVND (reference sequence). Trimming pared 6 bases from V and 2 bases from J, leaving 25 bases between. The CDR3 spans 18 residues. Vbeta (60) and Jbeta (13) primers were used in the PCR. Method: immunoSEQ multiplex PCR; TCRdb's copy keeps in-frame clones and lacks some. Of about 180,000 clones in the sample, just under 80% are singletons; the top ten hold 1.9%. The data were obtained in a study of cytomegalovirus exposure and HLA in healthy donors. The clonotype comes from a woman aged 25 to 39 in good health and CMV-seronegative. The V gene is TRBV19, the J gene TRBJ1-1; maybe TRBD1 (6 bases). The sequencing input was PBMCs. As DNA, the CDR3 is TGTGCCAGTAGGCCCGTTACAGGGCTTGGGGGCATAAACACTGAAGCTTTCTTT. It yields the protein CASRPVTGLGGINTEAFF.